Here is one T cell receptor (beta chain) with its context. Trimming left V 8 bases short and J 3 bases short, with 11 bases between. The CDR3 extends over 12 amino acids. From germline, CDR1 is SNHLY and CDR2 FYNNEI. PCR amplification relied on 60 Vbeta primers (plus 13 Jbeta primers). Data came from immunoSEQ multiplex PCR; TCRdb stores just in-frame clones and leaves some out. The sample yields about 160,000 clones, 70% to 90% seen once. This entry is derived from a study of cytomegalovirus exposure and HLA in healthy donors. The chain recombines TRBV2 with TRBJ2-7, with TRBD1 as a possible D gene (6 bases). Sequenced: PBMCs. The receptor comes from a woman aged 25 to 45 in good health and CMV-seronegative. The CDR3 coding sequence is TGTGCCAGCCGGGACACATACTACGAGCAGTACTTC. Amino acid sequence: CASRDTYYEQYF.